Listed below are T cell receptor beta chains from one sample, sequenced in a study of cytomegalovirus exposure and HLA in healthy donors. Sequencing was performed with immunoSEQ multiplex PCR; in TCRdb, only in-frame clones are kept and a portion is missing. Of about 77,000 clones in the sample, 75% to 80% are singletons; the top ten hold about 3.5%. The sequenced sample was PBMCs. These receptors originate from a man aged 40-49 years in good health and CMV-seronegative. Both conserved end residues are part of each CDR3. Fields, in order: clone size, D gene, V gene, J gene, CDR3 protein, CDR3 DNA. A D gene is named only where the DNA matches it firmly. Size values are once, few and many counts, or a class for expanded clones, and some rows have none.

>few|TRBD1|TRBV30|TRBJ2-7
CASDRGRGQYF
TGTGCCTCCGACAGGGGGCGCGGGCAGTACTTC
>-|-|TRBV4-1|TRBJ2-7
CASSQEHRAYEQYF
TGCGCCAGCAGCCAAGAGCACAGGGCCTACGAGCAGTACTTC
>once|-|TRBV13|TRBJ1-4
CASSLGAEEKLFF
TGTGCCAGCAGCTTAGGGGCAGAAGAAAAACTGTTTTTT
>-|-|TRBV2|TRBJ1-5
CASMGRGQNQPQHF
TGTGCCAGCATGGGCAGGGGCCAAAATCAGCCCCAGCATTTT
>-|TRBD1|TRBV9|TRBJ1-5
CASSGTGGRQPQHF
TGTGCCAGCAGCGGGACAGGGGGACGGCAGCCCCAGCATTTT
>-|-|TRBV7-9|TRBJ1-2
CASSQGGYTF
TGTGCCAGCAGCCAGGGTGGCTACACCTTC
>few|-|TRBV7-9|TRBJ1-1
CASSKDNMNTEAFF
TGTGCCAGCAGCAAGGACAACATGAACACTGAAGCTTTCTTT
>-|-|TRBV14|TRBJ2-5
CASSQERLGGGTQYF
TGTGCCAGCAGCCAAGAAAGGCTAGGTGGAGGTACCCAGTACTTC
>-|-|TRBV9|TRBJ1-6
CASSSEGSPLHF
TGTGCCAGCAGCTCAGAGGGTTCACCCCTCCACTTT
>-|-|TRBV5-5|TRBJ2-5
CASSSQLLETQYF
TGTGCCAGCAGTTCTCAACTACTAGAGACCCAGTACTTC
>-|-|TRBV5-5|TRBJ2-7
CASSPTWYEQYF
TGTGCCAGCAGCCCAACATGGTACGAGCAGTACTTC
>-|-|TRBV7-9|TRBJ2-5
CASSLTGDARQETQYF
TGTGCCAGCAGCTTAACGGGGGATGCGAGGCAAGAGACCCAGTACTTC
>few|TRBD1|TRBV28|TRBJ1-4
CASAGGPNGEKLFF
TGTGCCAGCGCAGGGGGTCCAAATGGTGAAAAACTGTTTTTT
>-|-|TRBV12-2|TRBJ1-3
CASRLVRGQGENTIYF
TGTGCAAGTCGCTTAGTTCGAGGACAGGGCGAGAACACCATATATTTT
>-|-|TRBV25-1|TRBJ2-1
CASSEGQPINNEQFF
TGTGCCAGCAGTGAAGGACAGCCCATCAACAATGAGCAGTTCTTC
>-|TRBD1|TRBV5-6|TRBJ2-7
CASSGTGESLSEQYF
TGTGCCAGCAGCGGGACAGGGGAATCTTTGAGCGAGCAGTACTTC
>-|TRBD1|TRBV2|TRBJ1-2
CASSEDRAYGYTF
TGTGCCAGCAGTGAGGACAGGGCCTATGGCTACACCTTC
>-|TRBD2|TRBV7-3|TRBJ2-2
CASSFPAGGRPGELFF
TGTGCCAGCAGCTTTCCGGCGGGGGGCCGGCCCGGGGAGCTGTTTTTT
>-|TRBD1|TRBV9|TRBJ2-1
CASSVEGARYNEQFF
TGTGCCAGCAGCGTAGAGGGGGCGCGGTACAATGAGCAGTTCTTC
>-|-|TRBV7-7|TRBJ2-3
CASSPRRQDTQYF
TGTGCTAGCAGCCCTAGGAGGCAAGATACGCAGTATTTT
>-|TRBD1|TRBV5-4|TRBJ1-5
CASSWGGTGGNQPQHF
TGTGCCAGCAGCTGGGGGGGGACAGGGGGCAATCAGCCCCAGCATTTT
>few|TRBD1|TRBV7-9|TRBJ1-4
CSSSGRDRGGGRNEKLFF
TGTTCCAGCAGCGGCCGGGACAGGGGAGGAGGGAGAAATGAAAAACTGTTTTTT
>-|-|TRBV7-9|TRBJ2-5
CASSGPWETQYF
TGTGCCAGCAGTGGGCCCTGGGAGACCCAGTACTTC
>few|TRBD1|TRBV28|TRBJ1-6
CASSRKLTGFNSPLHF
TGTGCCAGCAGTCGAAAATTGACAGGGTTTAATTCACCCCTCCACTTT
>once|-|TRBV9|TRBJ2-7
CASSPQGSGYEQYF
TGTGCCAGCAGCCCCCAAGGTAGCGGCTACGAGCAGTACTTC
>once|-|TRBV5-1|TRBJ1-6
CASTPSVGGDSPLHF
TGCGCCAGCACCCCCTCGGTCGGGGGTGACTCACCCCTCCACTTT
>-|-|TRBV5-1|TRBJ1-1
CASSPIQGGTEAFF
TGCGCCAGCAGCCCGATACAGGGTGGCACTGAAGCTTTCTTT
>-|TRBD1|TRBV7-3|TRBJ1-2
CASSPTGGGQGRLYGYTF
TGTGCCAGCAGCCCTACAGGGGGGGGACAGGGCAGACTCTATGGCTACACCTTC
>-|TRBD1|TRBV9|TRBJ2-7
CASSVGDREWYEQYF
TGTGCCAGCAGCGTAGGGGACAGGGAATGGTACGAGCAGTACTTC
>-|TRBD1|TRBV4-3|TRBJ2-1
CASSQDGTGGYNEQFF
TGCGCCAGCAGCCAAGATGGGACAGGGGGGTACAATGAGCAGTTCTTC
>once|-|TRBV10-3|TRBJ1-6
CAIQGVDSPLHF
TGTGCCATACAGGGTGTGGATTCACCCCTCCACTTT
>-|-|TRBV28|TRBJ2-7
CASSFEGVGYEQYF
TGTGCCAGCAGTTTTGAAGGGGTTGGATACGAGCAGTACTTC
>-|TRBD1|TRBV6-1|TRBJ1-2
CASSGGDSSYNYGYTF
TGTGCCAGCAGTGGAGGGGACAGTTCTTATAACTATGGCTACACCTTC
>-|-|TRBV10-3|TRBJ2-2
CAISARAGELFF
TGTGCCATCAGTGCTCGGGCCGGGGAGCTGTTTTTT
>-|TRBD1|TRBV5-4|TRBJ2-1
CASSFNRGLSLNEQFF
TGTGCCAGCAGCTTTAACAGGGGATTAAGCCTTAATGAGCAGTTCTTC
>-|-|TRBV5-1|TRBJ1-1
CASSLTGHNTEAFF
TGCGCCAGCAGCCTGACAGGACATAACACTGAAGCTTTCTTT
>-|TRBD1|TRBV29-1|TRBJ1-2
CSVTGTGESGYTF
TGCAGCGTCACCGGGACAGGGGAAAGTGGCTACACCTTC
>once|TRBD1|TRBV9|TRBJ2-7
CASSSRTGESEQYF
TGTGCCAGCAGTTCAAGGACAGGGGAATCCGAGCAGTACTTC
>-|-|TRBV6-5|TRBJ2-5
CASSYGGAGYGETQYF
TGTGCCAGCAGTTATGGAGGTGCGGGTTACGGAGAGACCCAGTACTTC
>once|-|TRBV6-1|TRBJ2-1
CASTRFSPGEQFF
TGTGCCAGCACCCGGTTCTCCCCGGGTGAGCAGTTCTTC
>once|TRBD2|TRBV7-9|TRBJ2-1
CSSSLPGTSGGIDEQFF
TGTTCCAGCAGCTTACCCGGGACTAGCGGGGGAATCGATGAGCAGTTCTTC
>-|TRBD2|TRBV4-3|TRBJ2-1
CASSQTGGAAHEQFF
TGCGCCAGCAGCCAAACCGGGGGGGCAGCCCATGAGCAGTTCTTC
>-|-|TRBV6-5|TRBJ1-2
CASSSHDRTAGGYTF
TGTGCCAGCAGTTCCCACGACAGGACGGCGGGTGGCTACACCTTC
>-|-|TRBV27|TRBJ2-1
CASSARTLHEQFF
TGTGCCAGCAGTGCTCGGACTCTCCATGAGCAGTTCTTC
>-|-|TRBV4-1|TRBJ2-1
CASSHLRLVF
TGCGCCAGCAGCCATCTCAGACTAGTCTTC
>-|-|TRBV30|TRBJ1-1
CAWRWWGRDTEAFF
TGTGCCTGGAGGTGGTGGGGGAGGGACACTGAAGCTTTCTTT